The 13 T cell receptor beta chains given below trace back to one sample, sequenced in a study of regulatory T cells in long-lasting Graves disease listed by TCRdb under 2021. The sample's time point, from its label and the paper: newly diagnosed GD, antithyroid drugs for less than 3 months. For both TCR sequencing and RNA sequencing, RNA was extracted from PBMCs in TRIzol. Libraries were prepared through multiplex PCR. The sequencing machine was an Illumina HiSeq 4000. iRepertoire HTBI primers and Arm-PCR amplification of CDR3 regions were used to construct TCR beta libraries. Clones were called with MiXCR by TCRdb after fastp trimmed the public reads at Q25, and only in-frame beta chains were retained. Each CDR3 protein gets just one entry, which takes the most common genes and DNA from the rows behind it. For this sample there are about 420,000 distinct CDR3 sequences; over 15% appear just once. The leading ten clones occupy about 23% of the sample.

These data also featured in a second study, about T cells in Graves' hyperthyroidism and ophthalmopathy.

The sequencing used peripheral blood mononuclear cells (PBMCs), collected at new diagnosis, from a patient treated with antithyroid drugs. Receptors originate from a woman in her late teens or twenties with Graves disease. Donor details come from another sample of the same person, matched by shared clones.

This chain connects TRBV24-1 to TRBJ2-2, with 8 bases lining up with TRBD1. The length of the CDR3 is 16 residues. CDR1 KGHDR and CDR2 SFDVKD come from the germline V gene. J lost 4 bases, V lost 4 bases, and 7 bases had no gene match. The CDR3 bases are TGTGCCACCAGTGACCTTGGACAGGGCCTCACCGGGGAGCTGTTTTTT. As protein: CATSDLGQGLTGELFF.

V is TRBV18 and J is TRBJ2-2, with 8 bases identical to TRBD2. The trim removed 2 bases at V and 7 bases at J, leaving 6 bases unmatched. The CDR3 has 15 residues. Per germline, CDR1 KGHSH and CDR2 LQKENI. CDR3 nucleotide sequence: TGTGCCAGCTCACCAAGCGGGAGTAAGATCGGGGAGCTGTTTTTT. Translation gives CASSPSGSKIGELFF. The variable domain in full, with the rest retrieved from reference TRBV18 and TRBJ2-2, is NAGVMQNPRHLVRRRGQEARLRCSPMKGHSHVYWYRQLPEEGLKFMVYLQKENIIDESGMPKERFSAEFPKEGPSILRIQQVVRGDSAAYFCASSPSGSKIGELFFGEGSRLTVL.

This clonotype has a handful of counts. The rearrangement uses TRBV7-9 and TRBJ2-7; 10 bases agree with TRBD1. V lost 4 bases and J lost 5; bases outside the gene matches: 5. The germline CDR1 and CDR2 sequences are SEHNR and FQNEAQ (reference sequence). CDR3 length: 14 amino acids. The CDR3 loop is CASSSDRGFDEQYF. The CDR3 bases are TGTGCCAGCAGCTCGGACAGGGGGTTTGACGAGCAGTACTTC.

This clonotype was recorded a few times. The chain joins TRBV15 to TRBJ2-3; D tentatively reads TRBD1 or TRBD2 (6 bases each). The V gene's germline CDR1 is LNHNV and CDR2 YYDKDF (reference sequence). The CDR3 runs 16 residues. The V gene lost 3 bases and the J gene lost 5 bases, with 18 bases spanning the gap. Here the CDR3 DNA reads TGTGCCACCAGCAGTGAAATAACGGGGGCCAAAGATACGCAGTATTTT. This codes for CATSSEITGAKDTQYF.

This clonotype was seen at least ten times. The V and J genes are TRBV30 and TRBJ1-1; D not certain. CDR1 is GTSNPN, CDR2 SVGIG, per germline (reference sequence). The V end was cut by 2 bases, the J end by 0 bases, with 10 bases between. CDR3 length: 14 residues. CDR3: CAWSLGRLNTEAFF. The CDR3 region has the DNA TGTGCCTGGAGTCTCGGGAGATTGAACACTGAAGCTTTCTTT.

The rearrangement links TRBV6-2 or TRBV6-3 to TRBJ2-1; D gene ambiguous. Trimming took 2 bases from V and 1 from J, leaving 9 bases between them. Germline lookup yields CDR1 MNHEY and CDR2 SVGEGT. The CDR3 consists of 15 residues. The CDR3 DNA reads as TGTGCCAGCAGTTACGGCAGAATGTCCTACAATGAGCAGTTCTTC. This sequence encodes CASSYGRMSYNEQFF.

This clonotype was seen a few times. The V and J genes are TRBV20-1 and TRBJ1-4, with TRBD1 identical over 10 bases. Germline V gene sequence: CDR1 DFQATT, CDR2 SNEGSKA (reference sequence). This CDR3 has 15 residues. V dropped 6 bases and J dropped 3; count of bases not matched to a gene: 7. The CDR3: CSARTGGSANEKLFF. CDR3 nucleotides: TGCAGTGCAAGGACAGGGGGAAGTGCTAATGAAAAACTGTTTTTT.

On this clonotype: The conserved phenylalanine or tryptophan normally closing the CDR3 is absent here, so this likely arose from a read error. The chain joins TRBV27 to TRBJ2-1, with 13 bases fitting TRBD2. Per germline, CDR1 MNHEY and CDR2 SMNVEV (reference sequence). This CDR3 has 16 amino acids. V gave up 5 bases and J gave up 5 bases; unmatched junction bases: 6. The CDR3 spells CASSPLTSGRHNEQFL. In DNA, the CDR3 is TGTGCCAGCAGTCCCTTGACTAGCGGGAGGCACAATGAGCAGTTCCTC.

This clonotype turned up a few times. This sequence joins TRBV27 and TRBJ2-1; 7 bases fit TRBD1. V lost 3 bases and J lost 6; bases outside the gene matches: 8. Per the germline V gene, CDR1 is MNHEY and CDR2 is SMNVEV (reference sequence). The CDR3 contains 15 residues. As DNA, the CDR3 is TGTGCCAGCAGTTTGGAGTCAGGGGGTTTCAATGAGCAGTTCTTC. Translating gives CASSLESGGFNEQFF.

This clonotype was observed at least ten times. This chain joins TRBV7-2 and TRBJ2-4, with TRBD2 matching 9 bases. The V and J ends lost 1 base and 6 bases, in that order; junction bases with no gene match: 7. This CDR3 is 16 amino acids long. The V gene's germline CDR1 is SGHTA and CDR2 FQGNSA. DNA for the CDR3: TGTGCCAGCAGCTTAGTGGCTAGCGGGACTCCAAACATTCAGTACTTC. Its protein is CASSLVASGTPNIQYF.

The CDR3 is CASSEVTYGYTF. The CDR3 nucleotides read TGTGCCAGCAGTGAGGTAACCTATGGCTACACCTTC. V is TRBV6-2 or TRBV6-3 and J is TRBJ1-2; D remains ambiguous. This CDR3 has 12 amino acids. Germline-derived CDR1 and CDR2 are MNHEY and SVGEGT. The V and J ends lost 5 bases and 4 bases respectively, with 8 bases between them.

In its sample, this clonotype was seen many times. The DNA of the CDR3 is TGTGCCAGCAGGGGCGCTTATGGCTACACCTTC. Translation: CASRGAYGYTF. The chain recombines TRBV12-3 or TRBV12-4 with TRBJ1-2; D not certain. V lost 6 bases, J lost 5 bases, and 7 bases lay in between. The CDR3 runs to 11 residues.

Concerning this clonotype: A read error is the likely source, as a far larger clone sits one nucleotide away. Likely a read error: the CDR3 ends without its conserved phenylalanine or tryptophan. This chain joins TRBV11-3 and TRBJ2-3; TRBD1 or TRBD2 may be the D gene (6 bases each). Trimming shortened V by 0 bases and J by 0 bases, and 7 bases separated the two germline ends. CDR3 length: 15 amino acids. Germline V gene lookup returns CDR1 SGHNT and CDR2 YENEEA. The CDR3 DNA reads TGTGCCAGCAGCTTAGACGGGGGCAGCACAGATACGCAGTATCTT. Translation: CASSLDGGSTDTQYL.